What follows describes a single T cell receptor (beta chain). These data are taken from a study of blood T cell repertoires in COVID-19. Study-level background: The United States, Italy and Spain provided the acute and convalescent COVID-19 samples.

CDR3 length equals 17 residues. J lost 5 bases, V lost 5 bases, and 9 bases had no gene match. Germline V gene sequence: CDR1 SGHAT, CDR2 FQNNGV. In the original analysis: Reference gene primer amplification in the assay estimated nucleated cell counts. Assay used: immunoSEQ multiplex PCR; TCRdb lists only in-frame clones, some missing. That table furnishes V, J and clone size, whereas the DNA furnished D and trimming. The sample has about 260,000 clones, about 89% seen once. The sequence was obtained from a middle-aged man with active or convalescent COVID-19. Source material: peripheral blood. The chain joins TRBV11-2 to TRBJ2-1, with TRBD2 identical over 13 bases. The CDR3 nucleotides read TGTGCCAGCAGCCCAGGACTTGGGACTAGCGGGGACAATGAGCAGTTCTTC. It codes for CASSPGLGTSGDNEQFF.